This passage covers 25 T cell receptor beta chains from one sample sequenced in a study of blood T cell repertoires in COVID-19. Assay: immunoSEQ multiplex PCR; the TCRdb copy retains only in-frame clones and omits some. Of under 350,000 clones in the sample, roughly nine tenths were seen once. The sequenced material came from PBMCs or T cells enriched from blood (not recorded which). The receptors derive from a woman younger than 30 who had recovered from COVID-19.

The gene calls are TRBV29-1 and TRBJ1-1; 9 bases map to TRBD1. Germline lookup yields CDR1 SQVTM and CDR2 ANQGSEA. The CDR3 is 15 residues long. After removal of 3 bases from V and 5 bases from J, the junction contained 10 bases not matched to a gene. For the CDR3, the DNA is TGCAGCGTTGACCCTACGGGACAGGGAGTTACTGAAGCTTTCTTT. Amino acids: CSVDPTGQGVTEAFF.

The chain links TRBV2 to TRBJ1-5, with D possibly TRBD1 on 6 matching bases. The length of the CDR3 is 14 residues. Germline V lookup: CDR1 SNHLY, CDR2 FYNNEI. The V and J ends lost 6 bases and 5 bases respectively, with 14 bases between them. Here the CDR3 DNA reads TGTGCCAGCAGGGCACAGGGAGGGGATCAGCCCCAGCATTTT. It translates to CASRAQGGDQPQHF.

With regard to this clone: One end of the junction fails to match germline, which may point to a read error. This rearrangement joins TRBV14 to TRBJ1-4, with 8 bases fitting TRBD1. The CDR3 covers 13 residues. CDR1 and CDR2 from the germline V gene are SGHDN and FVKESK. In nucleotides, the CDR3 is TGTGCCAGCAGCCGAGTCCCCCGGGACAGGATAGTTTTT. It yields the protein CASSRVPRDRIVF.

The chain has TRBV7-2 and TRBJ2-6, with no clear D. The germline gives CDR1 SGHTA, CDR2 FQGNSA. This CDR3 is built from 15 residues. Trimming took off 5 bases at V and 0 bases at J, with 8 bases between the two ends. The CDR3 loop reads CASSPGVSGANVLTF. CDR3 coding DNA: TGTGCCAGCAGCCCCGGAGTCTCTGGGGCCAACGTCCTGACTTTC.

This clone was observed a few times. The chain joins TRBV4-1 to TRBJ1-6; 8 bases agree with TRBD1. CDR3 size: 14 residues. Germline lookup yields CDR1 MGHRA and CDR2 YSYEKL. Trimming cost V 1 base and J 8 bases; bases outside gene matches: 1. The DNA for the CDR3 is TGCGCCAGCAGCCAAGCAGGGGGCTATTCACCCCTCCACTTT. Amino acid sequence: CASSQAGGYSPLHF.

The chain has TRBV28 and TRBJ1-1; possibly TRBD1 for D (6 bases). Between the trimmed V and J ends, which lost 5 bases and 1 base, there was a span of 14 bases. The CDR3 extends over 15 amino acids. Per germline, CDR1 MDHEN and CDR2 SYDVKM. CDR3 sequence reads: CASSLPGTQNTEAFF. DNA for the CDR3: TGTGCCAGCAGTCTACCCGGGACACAGAACACTGAAGCTTTCTTT.

The chain has TRBV28 and TRBJ1-4; D not certain. The V gene lost 5 bases and the J gene lost 7 bases, with 11 bases spanning the gap. The CDR3 consists of 13 residues. The germline gives CDR1 MDHEN, CDR2 SYDVKM. The CDR3 DNA reads as TGTGCCAGCAGTCTTAATGCGGGTGAAAAACTGTTTTTT. Residues: CASSLNAGEKLFF.

The gene calls are TRBV7-9 and TRBJ2-7; D unresolved. Germline V lookup: CDR1 SEHNR, CDR2 FQNEAQ (reference sequence). CDR3 length equals 12 residues. V lost 2 bases, J lost 4 bases, and 6 bases lay in between. This CDR3 reads CASSLSVYEQYF. As DNA, the CDR3 is TGTGCCAGCAGCTTAAGCGTTTACGAGCAGTACTTC.

CDR3 in amino acids: CASSYGRMNTEAFF. For the CDR3, the DNA is TGTGCCAGCAGTTATGGCAGAATGAACACTGAAGCTTTCTTT. The chain joins TRBV6-5 to TRBJ1-1; D is uncertain. This CDR3 region has 14 residues. The germline gives CDR1 MNHEY, CDR2 SVGAGI. V was cut by 3 bases and J by 0 bases, with 8 bases left in between.

This rearrangement joins TRBV7-8 to TRBJ2-1; 12 positions agree with TRBD2. The CDR3 has 16 residues. CDR1 is SGHVS and CDR2 is FQNEAQ in the germline V gene. Trimming took 5 bases from V and 7 from J; bases not matched to a gene: 9. CDR3 amino acids: CASSVRLAGVRNEQFF. CDR3 DNA sequence: TGTGCCAGCAGCGTAAGACTAGCGGGAGTGAGGAATGAGCAGTTCTTC.

This chain links TRBV20-1 with TRBJ2-1, with 11 bases that match TRBD2. From germline, CDR1 is DFQATT and CDR2 SNEGSKA (reference sequence). This CDR3 comprises 14 residues. V gave up 3 bases and J gave up 4 bases; unmatched junction bases: 2. CDR3 amino acids: CSASTSGGYNEQFF. The CDR3 DNA is TGCAGTGCTAGTACTAGCGGGGGTTACAATGAGCAGTTCTTC.

The chain has TRBV5-1 and TRBJ2-1; the match to TRBD2 covers 10 bases. Germline V gene data show CDR1 as SGHRS and CDR2 as YFSETQ. The CDR3 length is 15 residues. After removal of 3 bases from V and 8 bases from J, the junction contained 8 bases not matched to a gene. CDR3 in amino acids: CASSSERGGLDEQFF. DNA of the CDR3: TGCGCCAGCAGCTCGGAGCGGGGGGGCCTGGATGAGCAGTTCTTC.

This chain uses TRBV13 with TRBJ1-2, with TRBD1 identical over 8 bases. V lost 1 base and J lost 3; bases outside the gene matches: 7. The CDR3 has 16 amino acids. Germline CDR1 and CDR2: PRHDT and FYEKMQ (reference sequence). Here the CDR3 DNA reads TGTGCCAGCAGCTTAGAGGACAGGGCTCTGGACTATGGCTACACCTTC. Translating gives CASSLEDRALDYGYTF.

This clone was counted once. The chain has TRBV7-2 and TRBJ1-2; maybe TRBD1 (6 bases). Germline CDR1 reads SGHTA; CDR2 reads FQGNSA. The V and J ends lost 1 base and 3 bases respectively, with 15 bases between them. CDR3 length: 16 residues. This CDR3 reads CASSLGFAAGDYGYTF. The DNA of the CDR3 is TGTGCCAGCAGCTTAGGGTTTGCAGCAGGGGACTATGGCTACACCTTC.

This rearrangement joins TRBV1 to TRBJ1-5. TRBV1 is shown as a pseudogene. The CDR3 length is 18 residues. CDR3 DNA: TGCACCAGCAGCCAAGATACCCCGGGGGGGGCAAGCAATCAGCCCCAGCATTTT. It is translated as CTSSQDTPGGASNQPQHF.

V usage is TRBV4-3 and J usage is TRBJ1-2; TRBD1 matches 7 bases. The germline CDR1 and CDR2 sequences are LGHNA and YSLEER. The CDR3 length is 16 residues. Unmatched junction bases numbered 13, after V lost 3 bases and J lost 6 bases. The CDR3 region has the DNA TGCGCCAGCAGCCAGACGGACAGGCTCATCGGGGATGGCTACACCTTC. This encodes CASSQTDRLIGDGYTF.

Only a few counts were recorded for this clone. This chain joins TRBV7-8 and TRBJ2-5; TRBD1 matches 8 bases. The CDR3 is made up of 16 amino acids. Germline lookup yields CDR1 SGHVS and CDR2 FQNEAQ. The J segment lost 4 bases and the V segment lost 5 bases, leaving 12 bases of the junction unmatched. CDR3 loop: CASSPVGQALRETQYF. In DNA form, the CDR3 reads TGTGCCAGCAGCCCCGTGGGACAGGCGCTAAGAGAGACCCAGTACTTC. Using reference TRBV7-8 and TRBJ2-5 for the parts outside the CDR3, the full variable domain is GAGVSQSPRYKVAKRGQDVALRCDPISGHVSLFWYQQALGQGPEFLTYFQNEAQLDKSGLPSDRFFAERPEGSVSTLKIQRTQQEDSAVYLCASSPVGQALRETQYFGPGTRLLVL.

The V gene is TRBV2, the J gene TRBJ1-5, with 8 positions matching TRBD1. V shed 3 bases, J shed 11 bases, and the junction held 12 bases outside the gene matches. CDR3 length: 15 amino acids. Germline CDR1 SNHLY, CDR2 FYNNEI. The CDR3 nucleotides are TGTGCCAGCAGTGAGGGAGGACAGGGAGGGGAAGCCCAGCATTTT. Translating gives CASSEGGQGGEAQHF.

The chain joins TRBV9 to TRBJ2-7; D is perhaps TRBD1 (6 bases). The CDR3 is made up of 15 amino acids. In germline, CDR1 is SGDLS, CDR2 YYNGEE. V lost 4 bases, J lost 2 bases, and 16 bases lay in between. The CDR3 loop is CASSPSGQRTYEQYF. CDR3 coding DNA: TGTGCCAGCAGCCCCTCCGGACAGCGGACCTACGAGCAGTACTTC.

This chain links TRBV11-2 with TRBJ2-2; D is perhaps TRBD2 (7 bases). Germline V CDR1 and CDR2: SGHAT, FQNNGV. The V gene lost 3 bases and the J gene lost 7 bases, with 18 bases spanning the gap. The CDR3 extends over 16 amino acids. CDR3 sequence: CASSFLYGGADGELFF. The CDR3 DNA sequence: TGTGCCAGCAGCTTCCTCTATGGGGGGGCCGACGGGGAGCTGTTTTTT.

J is TRBJ2-5 and V is TRBV18; D is ambiguous. The V gene lost 3 bases and the J gene lost 5 bases, with 7 bases spanning the gap. The CDR3 loop spans 12 amino acids. The germline gives CDR1 KGHSH, CDR2 LQKENI. Here the CDR3 reads CASSPRSETQYF. The CDR3 DNA reads as TGTGCCAGCTCACCGAGGTCGGAGACCCAGTACTTC.

This chain uses TRBV28 with TRBJ1-6, with unresolved D. Germline loops: CDR1 MDHEN, CDR2 SYDVKM. The CDR3 totals 16 residues. V lost 3 bases to trimming and J lost 7 bases, with 16 bases between them. Here the CDR3 reads CASSFFRPRGNSPLHF. In DNA, the CDR3 is TGTGCCAGCAGTTTTTTCCGGCCCCGAGGGAATTCACCCCTCCACTTT.

This rearrangement joins TRBV12-3 or TRBV12-4 to TRBJ1-1; maybe TRBD1 (5 bases). The CDR3 is made up of 13 amino acids. V was trimmed by 4 bases and J by 2 bases, leaving 8 bases between them. The CDR3 DNA sequence: TGTGCCAGCAGTTGGGGCCCTAACACTGAAGCTTTCTTT. Protein product: CASSWGPNTEAFF.

This CDR3 reads CARSFPPAGDQTQYF. CDR3 coding DNA: TGTGCCAGAAGCTTCCCACCGGCGGGAGATCAGACCCAGTACTTC. The genes are TRBV5-3 and TRBJ2-5; TRBD2 matches at 7 bases. TRBV5-3 is reported as an ORF; its role is uncertain. The CDR3 totals 15 residues. V shed 2 bases, J shed 6 bases, and the junction held 10 bases outside the gene matches.

This clone was observed once. The chain carries TRBV7-8 and TRBJ1-1; 8 bases are a match to TRBD1. V shed 2 bases, J shed 0 bases, and the junction held 14 bases outside the gene matches. This CDR3 spans 19 amino acids. Looked up from germline, CDR1 is SGHVS and CDR2 is FQNEAQ. CDR3 coding DNA: TGTGCCAGCAGCTTAAAGGTCTGGGGGACAGGAGAAATGAACACTGAAGCTTTCTTT. Translated, it gives CASSLKVWGTGEMNTEAFF.